The sequence of this T cell receptor beta chain was determined in a study of cytomegalovirus exposure and HLA in healthy donors. The method was immunoSEQ multiplex PCR; TCRdb's version includes in-frame clones alone and lacks a portion of them. The table has under 250,000 clones, around nine tenths seen once. Per the germline V gene, CDR1 is SGHTA and CDR2 is FQGNSA. The CDR3 covers 15 residues. Trimming cost V 5 bases and J 1 base, with 15 bases left between them. What was sequenced was PBMCs. The chain carries TRBV7-2 and TRBJ2-7; a possible D gene is TRBD2 (6 bases). The source of this sequence is a woman aged 18-29 years in good health and CMV-seropositive. The CDR3 loop is CASSSTGRGSYEQYF. DNA of the CDR3: TGTGCCAGCAGCAGTACAGGCCGGGGGTCCTACGAGCAGTACTTC.